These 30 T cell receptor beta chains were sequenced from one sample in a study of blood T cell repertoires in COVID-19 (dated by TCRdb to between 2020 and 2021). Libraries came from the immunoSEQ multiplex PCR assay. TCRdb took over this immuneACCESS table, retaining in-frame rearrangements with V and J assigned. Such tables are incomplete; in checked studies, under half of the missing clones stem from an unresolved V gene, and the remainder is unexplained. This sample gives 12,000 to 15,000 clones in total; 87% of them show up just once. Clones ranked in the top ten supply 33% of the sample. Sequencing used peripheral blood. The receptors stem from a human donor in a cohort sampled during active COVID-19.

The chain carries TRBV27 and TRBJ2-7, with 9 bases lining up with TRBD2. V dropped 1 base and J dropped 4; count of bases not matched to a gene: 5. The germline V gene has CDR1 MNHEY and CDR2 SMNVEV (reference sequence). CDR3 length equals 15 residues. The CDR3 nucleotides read TGTGCCAGCAGTTTATTTGCGGGAGGGCCTTACGAGCAGTACTTC. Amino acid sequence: CASSLFAGGPYEQYF.

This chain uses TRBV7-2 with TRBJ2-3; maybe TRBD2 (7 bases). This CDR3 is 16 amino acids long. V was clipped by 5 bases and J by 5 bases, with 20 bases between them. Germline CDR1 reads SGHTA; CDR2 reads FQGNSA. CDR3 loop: CASSQRGAGAKDTQYF. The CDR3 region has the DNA TGTGCCAGCAGCCAACGGGGGGCAGGGGCTAAAGATACGCAGTATTTT.

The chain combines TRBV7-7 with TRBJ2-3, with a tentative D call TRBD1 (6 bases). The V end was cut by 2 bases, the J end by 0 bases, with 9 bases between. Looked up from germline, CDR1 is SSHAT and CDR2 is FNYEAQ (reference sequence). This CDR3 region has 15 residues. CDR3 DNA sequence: TGTGCCAGCAGCTTAACAGGGCCTAGCACAGATACGCAGTATTTT. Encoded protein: CASSLTGPSTDTQYF.

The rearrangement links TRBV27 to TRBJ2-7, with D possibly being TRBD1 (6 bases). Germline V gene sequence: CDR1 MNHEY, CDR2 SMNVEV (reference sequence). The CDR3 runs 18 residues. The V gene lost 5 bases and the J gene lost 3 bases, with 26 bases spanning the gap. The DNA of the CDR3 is TGTGCCAGCAGTACTGCCGAGCCGGGACACAACCCCCTCTACGAGCAGTACTTC. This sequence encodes CASSTAEPGHNPLYEQYF.

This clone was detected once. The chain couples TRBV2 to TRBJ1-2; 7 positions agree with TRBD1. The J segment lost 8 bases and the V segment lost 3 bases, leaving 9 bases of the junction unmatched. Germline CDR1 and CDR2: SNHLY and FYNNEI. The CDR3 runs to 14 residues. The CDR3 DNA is TGTGCCAGCAGTGAGCTAACAGGGGAGCGAGGCTACACCTTC. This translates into CASSELTGERGYTF.

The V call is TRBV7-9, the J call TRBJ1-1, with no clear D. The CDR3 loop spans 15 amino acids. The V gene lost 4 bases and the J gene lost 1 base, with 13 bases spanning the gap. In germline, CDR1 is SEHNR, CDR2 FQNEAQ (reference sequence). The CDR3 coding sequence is TGTGCCAGCAGCTCAGGATGGCAGGAGAACACTGAAGCTTTCTTT. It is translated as CASSSGWQENTEAFF.

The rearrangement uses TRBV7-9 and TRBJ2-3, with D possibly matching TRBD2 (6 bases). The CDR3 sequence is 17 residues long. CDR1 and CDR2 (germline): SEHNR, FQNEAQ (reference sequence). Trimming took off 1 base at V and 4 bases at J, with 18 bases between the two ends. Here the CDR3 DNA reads TGTGCCAGCAGCTTAGTTCCGGGACTCTTTGGGGCAGATACGCAGTATTTT. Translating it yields CASSLVPGLFGADTQYF. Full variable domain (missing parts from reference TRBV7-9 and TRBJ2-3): DTGVSQNPRHKITKRGQNVTFRCDPISEHNRLYWYRQTLGQGPEFLTYFQNEAQLEKSRLLSDRFSAERPKGSFSTLEIQRTEQGDSAMYLCASSLVPGLFGADTQYFGPGTRLTVL.

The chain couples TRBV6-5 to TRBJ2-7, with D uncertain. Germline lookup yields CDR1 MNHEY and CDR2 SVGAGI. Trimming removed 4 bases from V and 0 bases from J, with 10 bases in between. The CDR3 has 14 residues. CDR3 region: CASSLTRSSYEQYF. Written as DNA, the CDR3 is TGTGCCAGCAGTTTAACCCGGAGCTCCTACGAGCAGTACTTC.

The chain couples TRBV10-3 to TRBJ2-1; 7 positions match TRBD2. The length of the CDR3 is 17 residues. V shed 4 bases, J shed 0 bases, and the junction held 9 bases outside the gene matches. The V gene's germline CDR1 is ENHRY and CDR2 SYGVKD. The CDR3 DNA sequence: TGTGCCATCAGTGTAAGGGGTGGCGGGAGCTCCTACAATGAGCAGTTCTTC. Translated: CAISVRGGGSSYNEQFF.

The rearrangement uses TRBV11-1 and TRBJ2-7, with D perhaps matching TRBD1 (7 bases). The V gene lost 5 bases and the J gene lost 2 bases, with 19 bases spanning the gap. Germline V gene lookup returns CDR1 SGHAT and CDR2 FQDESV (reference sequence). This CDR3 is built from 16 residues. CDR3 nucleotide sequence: TGTGCCAGCAGCACTTCAAGACAGGGAGGTCCCTACGAGCAGTACTTC. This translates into CASSTSRQGGPYEQYF.

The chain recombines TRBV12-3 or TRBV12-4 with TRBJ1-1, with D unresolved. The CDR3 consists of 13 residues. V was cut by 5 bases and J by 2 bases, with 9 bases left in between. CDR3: CASSTGENTEAFF. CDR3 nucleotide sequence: TGTGCCAGCAGTACCGGGGAAAACACTGAAGCTTTCTTT.

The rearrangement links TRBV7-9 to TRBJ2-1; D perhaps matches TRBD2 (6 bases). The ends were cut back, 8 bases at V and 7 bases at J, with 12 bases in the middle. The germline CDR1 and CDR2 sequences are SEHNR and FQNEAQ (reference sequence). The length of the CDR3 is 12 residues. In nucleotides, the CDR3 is TGTGCCAGCGCTGGAGGGCCAAATGAGCAGTTCTTC. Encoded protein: CASAGGPNEQFF.

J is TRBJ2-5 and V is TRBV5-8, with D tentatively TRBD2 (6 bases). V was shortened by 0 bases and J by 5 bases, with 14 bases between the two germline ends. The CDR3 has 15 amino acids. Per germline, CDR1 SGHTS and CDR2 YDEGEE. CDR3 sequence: CASSLGLEGLETQYF. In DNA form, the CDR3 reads TGTGCCAGCAGCTTGGGACTGGAGGGATTGGAGACCCAGTACTTC.

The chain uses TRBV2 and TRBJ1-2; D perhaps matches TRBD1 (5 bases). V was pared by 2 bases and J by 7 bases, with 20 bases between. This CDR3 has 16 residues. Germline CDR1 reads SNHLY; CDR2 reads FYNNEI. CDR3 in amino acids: CASSESLGGDLGGYTF. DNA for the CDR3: TGTGCCAGCAGTGAATCATTGGGGGGGGACCTTGGTGGCTACACCTTC.

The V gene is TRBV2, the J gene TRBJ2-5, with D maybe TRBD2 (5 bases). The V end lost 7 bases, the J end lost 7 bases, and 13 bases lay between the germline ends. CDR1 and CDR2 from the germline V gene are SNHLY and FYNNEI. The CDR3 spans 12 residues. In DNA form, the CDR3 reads TGTGCCAGCATCGGGTCCCGGGGGACCCAGTACTTC. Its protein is CASIGSRGTQYF.

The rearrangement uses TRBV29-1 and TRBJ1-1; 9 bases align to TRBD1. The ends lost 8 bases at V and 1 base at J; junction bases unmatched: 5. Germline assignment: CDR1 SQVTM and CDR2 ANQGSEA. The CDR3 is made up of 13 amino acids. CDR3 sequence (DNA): TGCAGCACTGGGACAGGGACGAACACTGAAGCTTTCTTT. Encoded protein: CSTGTGTNTEAFF.

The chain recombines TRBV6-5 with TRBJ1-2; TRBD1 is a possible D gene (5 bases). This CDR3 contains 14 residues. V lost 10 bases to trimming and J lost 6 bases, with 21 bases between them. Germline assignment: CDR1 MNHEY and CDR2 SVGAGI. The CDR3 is CATTRAAEFNGYTF. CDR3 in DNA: TGTGCCACCACCAGGGCCGCCGAATTCAATGGCTACACCTTC.

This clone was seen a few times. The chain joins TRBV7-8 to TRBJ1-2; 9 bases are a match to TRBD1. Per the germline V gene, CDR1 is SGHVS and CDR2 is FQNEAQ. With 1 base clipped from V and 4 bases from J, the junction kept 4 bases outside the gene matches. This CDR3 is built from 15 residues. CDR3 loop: CASSLGKGQGYGYTF. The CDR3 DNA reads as TGTGCCAGCAGCTTAGGCAAGGGACAGGGCTATGGCTACACCTTC.

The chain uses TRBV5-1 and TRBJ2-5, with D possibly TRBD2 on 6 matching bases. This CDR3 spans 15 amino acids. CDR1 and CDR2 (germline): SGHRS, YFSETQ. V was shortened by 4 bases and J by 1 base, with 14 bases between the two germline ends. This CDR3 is CASSELGGFQETQYF. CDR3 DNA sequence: TGCGCCAGCAGCGAGTTGGGAGGCTTCCAAGAGACCCAGTACTTC.

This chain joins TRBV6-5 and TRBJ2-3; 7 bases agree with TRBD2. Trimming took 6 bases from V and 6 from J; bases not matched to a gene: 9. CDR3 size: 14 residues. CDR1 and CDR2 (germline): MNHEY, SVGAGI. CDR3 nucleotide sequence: TGTGCCAGCAGCCCCCGTACTAGCGCCGATACGCAGTATTTT. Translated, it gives CASSPRTSADTQYF.

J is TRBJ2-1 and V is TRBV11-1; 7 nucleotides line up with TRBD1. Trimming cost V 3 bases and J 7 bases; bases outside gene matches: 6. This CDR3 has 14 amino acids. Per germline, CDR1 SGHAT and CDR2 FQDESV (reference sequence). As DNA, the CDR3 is TGTGCCAGCAGCTTCGACAGGGTGCGAAATGAGCAGTTCTTC. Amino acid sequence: CASSFDRVRNEQFF. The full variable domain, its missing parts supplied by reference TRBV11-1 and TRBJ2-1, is EAEVAQSPRYKITEKSQAVAFWCDPISGHATLYWYRQILGQGPELLVQFQDESVVDDSQLPKDRFSAERLKGVDSTLKIQPAELGDSAMYLCASSFDRVRNEQFFGPGTRLTVL.

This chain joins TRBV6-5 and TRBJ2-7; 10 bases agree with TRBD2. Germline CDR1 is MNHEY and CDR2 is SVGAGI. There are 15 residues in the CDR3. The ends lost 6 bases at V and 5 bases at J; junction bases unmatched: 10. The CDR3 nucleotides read TGTGCCAGCAGGGGATCGCCTAGCGGGAGCGACGAGCAGTACTTC. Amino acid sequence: CASRGSPSGSDEQYF.

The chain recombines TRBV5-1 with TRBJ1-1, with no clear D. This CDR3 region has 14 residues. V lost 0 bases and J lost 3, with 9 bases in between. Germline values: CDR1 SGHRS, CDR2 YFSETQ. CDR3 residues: CASSLAGRDTEAFF. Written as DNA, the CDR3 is TGCGCCAGCAGCTTGGCCGGGCGGGACACTGAAGCTTTCTTT. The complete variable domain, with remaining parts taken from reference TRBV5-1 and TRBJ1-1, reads KAGVTQTPRYLIKTRGQQVTLSCSPISGHRSVSWYQQTPGQGLQFLFEYFSETQRNKGNFPGRFSGRQFSNSRSEMNVSTLELGDSALYLCASSLAGRDTEAFFGQGTRLTVV.

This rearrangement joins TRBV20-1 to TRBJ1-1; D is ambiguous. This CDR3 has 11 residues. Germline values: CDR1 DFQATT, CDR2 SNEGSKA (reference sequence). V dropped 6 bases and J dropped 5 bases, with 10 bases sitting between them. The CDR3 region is CSALTGTEAFF. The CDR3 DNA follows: TGCAGTGCCCTGACCGGGACTGAAGCTTTCTTT.

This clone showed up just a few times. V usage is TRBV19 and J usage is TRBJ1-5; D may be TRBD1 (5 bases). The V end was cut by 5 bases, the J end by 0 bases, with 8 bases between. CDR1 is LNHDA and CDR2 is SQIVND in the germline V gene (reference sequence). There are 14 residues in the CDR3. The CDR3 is CASSEQDSNQPQHF. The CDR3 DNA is TGTGCCAGTAGTGAACAGGATAGCAATCAGCCCCAGCATTTT.

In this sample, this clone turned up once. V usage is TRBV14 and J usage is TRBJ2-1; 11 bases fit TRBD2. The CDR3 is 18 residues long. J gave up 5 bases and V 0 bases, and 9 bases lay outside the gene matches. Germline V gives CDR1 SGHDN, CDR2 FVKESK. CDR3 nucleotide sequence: TGTGCCAGCAGCCAAGATACCATAGCGGGAGGGCTTCACAATGAGCAGTTCTTC. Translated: CASSQDTIAGGLHNEQFF.

CDR3 sequence: CASSPTAGGSHSTDTQYF. DNA for the CDR3: TGTGCCAGCTCACCTACTGCGGGGGGCTCCCATAGCACAGATACGCAGTATTTT. The chain recombines TRBV18 with TRBJ2-3, with 8 bases identical to TRBD2. CDR1 and CDR2 from the germline V gene are KGHSH and LQKENI. V was pared by 3 bases and J by 0 bases, with 11 bases of the junction left unmatched. The length of the CDR3 is 18 residues.

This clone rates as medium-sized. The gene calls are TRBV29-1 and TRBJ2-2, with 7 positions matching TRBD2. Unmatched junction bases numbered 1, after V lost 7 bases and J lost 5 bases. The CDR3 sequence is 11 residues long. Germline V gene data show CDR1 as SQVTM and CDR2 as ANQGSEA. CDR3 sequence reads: CSAGGTGELFF. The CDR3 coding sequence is TGCAGCGCCGGGGGGACCGGGGAGCTGTTTTTT.

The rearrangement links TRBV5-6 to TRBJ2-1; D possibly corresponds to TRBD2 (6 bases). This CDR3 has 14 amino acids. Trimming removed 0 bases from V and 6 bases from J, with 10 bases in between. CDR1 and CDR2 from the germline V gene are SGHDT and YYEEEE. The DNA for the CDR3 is TGTGCCAGCAGCTTGGGATGGGGAGGCAATGAGCAGTTCTTC. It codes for CASSLGWGGNEQFF.

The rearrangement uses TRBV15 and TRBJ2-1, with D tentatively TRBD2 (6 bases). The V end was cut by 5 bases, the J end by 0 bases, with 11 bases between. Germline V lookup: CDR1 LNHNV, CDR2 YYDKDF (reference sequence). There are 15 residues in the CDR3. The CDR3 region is CATSEGRGSYNEQFF. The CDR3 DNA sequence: TGTGCCACCAGCGAAGGGCGGGGCTCCTACAATGAGCAGTTCTTC.